The rows below give T cell receptor beta chains drawn from one sample of a study of blood T cells in healthy people across ages. TCRdb passed the 5' RACE reads through MiXCR, listing each CDR3 protein once. The sample consists of 650,000 to 1,000,000 distinct CDR3 sequences, around 34% of them appearing once. The sequencing input was blood. The source of these receptors is a man younger than 35 in good health. Each CDR3 is given with its conserved first and last residue. The D gene is left open where the match is weak. A clone size is listed for some rows: how often the clone was seen (once, few, many), or a class if it is expanded.

len	d_gene	abundance	v_gene	j_gene	CDR3aa	CDR3nt
15	NA	NA	TRBV2	TRBJ2-1	CANKLDQSSYNEQFF	TGTGCCAACAAACTAGATCAGAGCTCCTACAATGAGCAGTTCTTC
16	NA	NA	TRBV10-3	TRBJ1-1	CAIRRGAGEGVTEAFF	TGTGCCATTCGCAGGGGTGCTGGGGAGGGGGTCACTGAAGCTTTCTTT
15	TRBD2	NA	TRBV20-1	TRBJ2-3	CSAPKAGDVGDTQYF	TGCAGTGCTCCAAAAGCGGGGGATGTGGGAGATACGCAGTATTTT
14	TRBD1	many	TRBV12-3/TRBV12-4	TRBJ1-2	CASTSRTGSNGYTF	TGTGCCAGCACCTCTCGGACAGGGTCGAATGGCTACACCTTC
16	NA	few	TRBV13	TRBJ2-3	CASSPQEGSGTDTQYF	TGTGCCAGCAGCCCACAAGAGGGCTCGGGCACAGATACGCAGTATTTT
13	NA	NA	TRBV29-1	TRBJ1-2	CSVSVEGCGGYTF	TGCAGCGTTTCCGTTGAGGGGTGTGGTGGCTACACCTTC
18	NA	NA	TRBV4-1	TRBJ2-3	CASSPRLRGPLNTDTHYF	TGCGCCAGCAGCCCGAGACTCCGCGGCCCTCTTAACACAGATACGCACTATTTT
16	TRBD1	NA	TRBV4-1	TRBJ1-1	CASSLEQGRVNTEAFF	TGCGCCAGCAGCCTCGAACAGGGGAGGGTGAACACTGAAGCTTTCTTT
15	NA	NA	TRBV6-5	TRBJ1-1	CASSYTPSRGSEAFF	TGTGCCAGCAGTTACACCCCCTCCAGGGGTTCTGAAGCTTTCTTT
14	NA	once	TRBV7-2	TRBJ1-2	CAGTSRGSMRGYTF	TGTGCCGGCACCTCCAGGGGTTCTATGAGGGGCTACACCTTC
14	TRBD1	NA	TRBV27	TRBJ1-2	CASSLAGGVHGYTF	TGTGCCAGCAGTTTAGCAGGGGGCGTACATGGCTACACCTTC
13	TRBD1	few	TRBV20-1	TRBJ2-3	CSAGTGGLDTQYF	TGCAGTGCCGGGACAGGGGGCTTAGATACGCAGTATTTT
16	NA	NA	TRBV4-1	TRBJ1-5	CASSQEELGGNQPQHF	TGCGCCAGCAGCCAAGAAGAGCTGGGGGGGAATCAGCCTCAGCATTTT
15	TRBD2	few	TRBV7-2	TRBJ2-5	CASSETSGGAKTQYF	TGTGCCAGCAGCGAAACTAGCGGGGGGGCGAAGACCCAGTACTTC
16	TRBD2	NA	TRBV4-3	TRBJ2-1	CASSQDLATSGETQFF	TGCGCCAGCAGCCAAGATCTTGCGACTAGCGGAGAGACCCAGTTCTTC
12	TRBD2	NA	TRBV27	TRBJ2-1	CASRTSGDEQFF	TGTGCCAGTCGGACTAGCGGGGATGAGCAGTTCTTC
15	TRBD1	NA	TRBV25-1	TRBJ2-2	CASSETGENTGELFF	TGTGCCAGCAGTGAAACAGGGGAGAACACCGGGGAGCTGTTTTTT
15	NA	NA	TRBV3-1	TRBJ2-3	CASSQAAGRSDTQYF	TGTGCCAGCAGCCAGGCAGCAGGGAGGTCGGATACGCAGTATTTT
15	NA	NA	TRBV7-9	TRBJ1-3	CASSAGVNSGNTIYF	TGTGCCAGCAGCGCAGGCGTGAACTCTGGAAACACCATATATTTT
14	NA	NA	TRBV29-1	TRBJ1-1	CSVEGIGGGTEAFF	TGCAGCGTTGAAGGGATAGGGGGAGGCACTGAAGCTTTCTTT
13	NA	NA	TRBV6-2/TRBV6-3	TRBJ2-5	CASSSRPQETQYF	TGTGCCAGCTCAAGCCGCCCCCAAGAGACCCAGTACTTC
15	NA	many	TRBV7-3	TRBJ2-3	CASSFPDGGKDTQYF	TGTGCCAGCAGCTTTCCGGACGGCGGGAAGGATACGCAGTATTTT
13	NA	NA	TRBV30	TRBJ2-7	CAWSVLKQGEQYF	TGTGCCTGGAGTGTACTGAAGCAGGGCGAGCAGTACTTC
16	TRBD2	many	TRBV10-3	TRBJ2-7	CAISESVAGGSYEQYF	TGTGCCATCAGTGAGTCAGTAGCGGGGGGCTCCTACGAGCAGTACTTC
14	NA	NA	TRBV10-3	TRBJ1-5	CATRLAYSNQPQHF	TGTGCCACCAGGCTAGCTTATAGCAATCAGCCCCAGCATTTT
13	TRBD2	many	TRBV20-1	TRBJ2-5	CSARGTSRETQYF	TGCAGTGCTAGGGGGACTAGCCGGGAGACCCAGTACTTC
14	NA	few	TRBV28	TRBJ1-4	CASSFMEVNEKLFF	TGTGCCAGCAGTTTCATGGAAGTTAATGAAAAACTGTTTTTT
15	NA	NA	TRBV20-1	TRBJ2-4	CSALSLTMGTNEQYF	TGCAGTGCTCTTAGTTTGACTATGGGGACCAATGAGCAGTACTTC
16	TRBD2	NA	TRBV4-3	TRBJ2-7	CASSQSRDYPGNEQYF	TGCGCCAGCAGCCAAAGTAGGGACTACCCCGGAAATGAGCAGTACTTC
13	NA	NA	TRBV7-2	TRBJ1-6	CASSFGGGVLLHF	TGTGCCAGCAGCTTTGGCGGGGGCGTCCTCCTCCACTTT
16	TRBD1	NA	TRBV2	TRBJ1-2	CASTGTGGSGSYGYTF	TGTGCCAGCACAGGGACAGGGGGTTCCGGCTCCTATGGCTACACCTTC
13	NA	many	TRBV5-1	TRBJ2-7	CASKGTALYEQYF	TGCGCCAGCAAGGGAACGGCACTCTACGAGCAGTACTTC
14	TRBD1	NA	TRBV6-6	TRBJ1-2	CASTNPGQMWRYTF	TGTGCCAGCACCAACCCGGGACAGATGTGGCGCTACACCTTC
18	TRBD2	NA	TRBV4-3	TRBJ2-4	CASSQEGSGGVAKNIQYF	TGCGCCAGCAGCCAAGAGGGTAGCGGGGGTGTAGCCAAAAACATTCAGTACTTC
13	NA	NA	TRBV12-3/TRBV12-4	TRBJ2-3	CASSIKLADTQYF	TGTGCCAGCAGTATCAAGTTGGCAGATACGCAGTATTTT
14	NA	few	TRBV20-1	TRBJ2-3	CSARKDMGTDTQYF	TGCAGTGCCCGTAAGGACATGGGCACAGATACGCAGTATTTT
13	NA	many	TRBV27	TRBJ2-1	CASSLGRYNEQFF	TGTGCCAGCAGTTTAGGTCGCTACAATGAGCAGTTCTTC
13	NA	NA	TRBV7-2	TRBJ2-5	CASSFVRAETQYF	TGTGCCAGCAGCTTCGTGAGAGCGGAGACCCAGTACTTC
15	TRBD1	few	TRBV28	TRBJ1-2	CASSLTGVGGHGYTF	TGTGCCAGCAGTTTAACAGGGGTAGGGGGCCATGGCTACACCTTC
14	NA	few	TRBV20-1	TRBJ2-3	CSASVGGYTDTQYF	TGCAGTGCCTCAGTTGGCGGGTACACAGATACGCAGTATTTT
13	TRBD1	NA	TRBV12-3/TRBV12-4	TRBJ1-4	CASRQGKVEKLFF	TGTGCCAGCAGACAGGGGAAAGTTGAAAAACTGTTTTTT